This TCR beta chain was obtained from a study of blood T cells in healthy people across ages. Overall study findings and caveats: Long-lived donors exceeded aged donors in naive CD4+ cells and diversity.

Samples had at least 7 million PBMCs isolated from them. Per sample, at least 5.5 micrograms of total RNA were extracted. For this clonotype: The antigen is undetermined.

The germline V gene encodes CDR1 LGHNA and CDR2 YSLEER. The CDR3 consists of 13 residues. Trimming stripped 3 bases from V and 0 bases from J, with 5 bases between. The second PCR ran roughly 6 to 11 cycles with a sample-barcoded 5' primer and J-beta primers. Sequencing recovered at least 3 million CDR3-containing paired-end reads from each sample. Each CDR3 protein gets one entry after TCRdb re-called the 5' RACE reads with MiXCR. The sample comprises 1.5 million to 2 million distinct CDR3 sequences, roughly 50% of which are singletons, and 2.1% rests with the top ten. This TCR came from a woman in her forties in good health. Sequencing was done on a sample of blood. V is TRBV4-3 and J is TRBJ1-2; D call uncertain. The CDR3 sequence: CASSHISNYGYTF. The CDR3 nucleotides read TGCGCCAGCAGCCACATTTCTAACTATGGCTACACCTTC.